Listed below are T cell receptor beta chains from one sample, sequenced in a study of regulatory T cells in long-lasting Graves disease. TCRdb used MiXCR to reprocess the multiplex PCR reads, holding one entry per CDR3 protein. In the table there are 550,000 or so distinct CDR3 sequences, around 13% of which are singletons. The data also belong to a second study, concerning T cells in Graves' hyperthyroidism and ophthalmopathy.

Sequencing was performed on peripheral blood mononuclear cells (PBMCs), taken at new diagnosis, from a patient treated with antithyroid drugs. The receptor set was obtained from a woman aged 25-40 years with Graves disease. Each CDR3 is given with its conserved first and last residue. Each record gives: V gene, D gene, J gene, clone size, CDR3 protein, CDR3 DNA. D genes are given only for firm matches. Size is stated for part of the rows, as once, few or many counts, or as a class when the clone is expanded.

V gene: TRBV10-3
D gene: NA
J gene: TRBJ2-7
clone size: NA
CDR3 protein: CAISESTTRSYEQYF
CDR3 DNA: TGTGCCATCAGTGAGTCAACTACCAGATCCTACGAGCAGTACTTC

V gene: TRBV28
D gene: TRBD1
J gene: TRBJ1-4
clone size: many
CDR3 protein: CASSGGGQGSEKLFF
CDR3 DNA: TGTGCCAGCAGCGGGGGGGGACAGGGGAGTGAAAAACTGTTTTTT

V gene: TRBV7-9
D gene: NA
J gene: TRBJ2-7
clone size: many
CDR3 protein: CASSLSDGSYEQYF
CDR3 DNA: TGTGCCAGCAGTTTATCGGACGGCTCCTACGAGCAGTACTTC

V gene: TRBV30
D gene: NA
J gene: TRBJ1-1
clone size: many
CDR3 protein: CAWSGPGTAEAFF
CDR3 DNA: TGTGCCTGGAGTGGTCCGGGAACCGCTGAAGCTTTCTTT

V gene: TRBV28
D gene: NA
J gene: TRBJ1-2
clone size: many
CDR3 protein: CASSPTMKGIVGYGYTF
CDR3 DNA: TGTGCCAGCAGTCCCACGATGAAAGGAATCGTAGGCTATGGCTACACCTTC

V gene: TRBV19
D gene: TRBD1
J gene: TRBJ1-5
clone size: few
CDR3 protein: CASSLRQGRNQPQHF
CDR3 DNA: TGTGCCAGTAGCCTCAGACAGGGGCGAAATCAGCCCCAGCATTTT

V gene: TRBV4-1
D gene: NA
J gene: TRBJ1-5
clone size: NA
CDR3 protein: CASSQDQLDSYYSNQPQHF
CDR3 DNA: TGCGCCAGCAGCCAAGATCAACTTGACAGCTACTATAGCAATCAGCCCCAGCATTTT

V gene: TRBV20-1
D gene: NA
J gene: TRBJ2-1
clone size: NA
CDR3 protein: CSAGQNEQFF
CDR3 DNA: TGCAGTGCTGGACAAAATGAGCAGTTCTTC

V gene: TRBV9
D gene: NA
J gene: TRBJ2-7
clone size: few
CDR3 protein: CASSPGGVPSYEQYF
CDR3 DNA: TGTGCCAGCAGCCCAGGGGGGGTCCCCTCCTACGAGCAGTACTTC

V gene: TRBV25-1
D gene: TRBD1
J gene: TRBJ1-1
clone size: many
CDR3 protein: CASSGGQGKAEAFF
CDR3 DNA: TGTGCCAGCAGTGGTGGACAGGGGAAGGCAGAAGCTTTCTTT

V gene: TRBV11-1
D gene: TRBD2
J gene: TRBJ2-3
clone size: once
CDR3 protein: CASTQTSGRTDTQYF
CDR3 DNA: TGTGCCAGCACCCAGACTAGCGGGAGAACAGATACGCAGTATTTT

V gene: TRBV27
D gene: TRBD2
J gene: TRBJ2-1
clone size: NA
CDR3 protein: CASSLIGTSGNGEQFF
CDR3 DNA: TGTGCCAGCAGTTTAATAGGGACTAGCGGGAACGGTGAGCAGTTCTTC

V gene: TRBV27
D gene: NA
J gene: TRBJ2-1
clone size: few
CDR3 protein: CASSSQLTDRAMEQFF
CDR3 DNA: TGTGCCAGCAGTTCCCAGCTGACAGATCGGGCCATGGAGCAGTTCTTC

V gene: TRBV3-1
D gene: TRBD2
J gene: TRBJ2-2
clone size: many
CDR3 protein: CASSQEYSPGLGIGGELFF
CDR3 DNA: TGTGCCAGCAGCCAAGAATATAGTCCGGGACTAGGAATAGGCGGGGAGCTGTTTTTT

V gene: TRBV29-1
D gene: NA
J gene: TRBJ2-3
clone size: NA
CDR3 protein: CSGGLSTDTQYF
CDR3 DNA: TGCAGCGGCGGACTGAGCACAGATACGCAGTATTTT

V gene: TRBV9
D gene: TRBD1
J gene: TRBJ1-1
clone size: many
CDR3 protein: CASSPWGQGRLTEAFF
CDR3 DNA: TGTGCCAGCAGCCCCTGGGGACAGGGGAGGTTGACTGAAGCTTTCTTT

V gene: TRBV29-1
D gene: TRBD2
J gene: TRBJ2-5
clone size: NA
CDR3 protein: CSVESQIPSGDQETQYF
CDR3 DNA: TGCAGCGTTGAGTCCCAAATCCCTAGCGGGGATCAAGAGACCCAGTACTTC

V gene: TRBV6-2/TRBV6-3
D gene: NA
J gene: TRBJ1-1
clone size: many
CDR3 protein: CASIPRMNTEAFF
CDR3 DNA: TGTGCCAGCATACCAAGGATGAACACTGAAGCTTTCTTT

V gene: TRBV2
D gene: NA
J gene: TRBJ2-2
clone size: many
CDR3 protein: CASSLDQTGELFF
CDR3 DNA: TGTGCCAGCAGTTTGGACCAGACCGGGGAGCTGTTTTTT

V gene: TRBV2
D gene: NA
J gene: TRBJ2-7
clone size: many
CDR3 protein: CASSVDRTYEQYF
CDR3 DNA: TGTGCCAGCAGCGTAGACAGGACCTACGAGCAGTACTTC

V gene: TRBV6-1
D gene: NA
J gene: TRBJ2-7
clone size: NA
CDR3 protein: CASLPLRGIGYEQYF
CDR3 DNA: TGTGCCAGTTTACCCTTGAGAGGGATAGGCTACGAGCAGTACTTC

V gene: TRBV2
D gene: NA
J gene: TRBJ2-4
clone size: many
CDR3 protein: CASRQSKNIQYF
CDR3 DNA: TGTGCCAGCAGACAGAGCAAAAACATTCAGTACTTC

V gene: TRBV3-1
D gene: NA
J gene: TRBJ2-7
clone size: NA
CDR3 protein: CASSPAISLYEQYF
CDR3 DNA: TGTGCCAGCAGCCCAGCAATATCCCTCTACGAGCAGTACTTC

V gene: TRBV28
D gene: NA
J gene: TRBJ2-2
clone size: once
CDR3 protein: CASSDQGNVGELFF
CDR3 DNA: TGTGCCAGCAGTGATCAGGGTAATGTCGGGGAGCTGTTTTTT

V gene: TRBV24-1
D gene: TRBD1
J gene: TRBJ2-5
clone size: many
CDR3 protein: CATSDPGTGKTQYF
CDR3 DNA: TGTGCCACCAGTGATCCGGGGACAGGGAAGACCCAGTACTTC

V gene: TRBV30
D gene: TRBD1
J gene: TRBJ2-1
clone size: many
CDR3 protein: CAWSTYPGQGSFF
CDR3 DNA: TGTGCCTGGAGCACTTACCCCGGACAGGGGTCATTCTTC

V gene: TRBV7-2
D gene: TRBD2
J gene: TRBJ2-7
clone size: NA
CDR3 protein: CASSLSTGGSSGKQYF
CDR3 DNA: TGTGCCAGCAGCTTAAGCACAGGCGGGAGCTCTGGCAAGCAGTACTTC

V gene: TRBV2
D gene: NA
J gene: TRBJ1-1
clone size: many
CDR3 protein: CASSGAARNTEAFF
CDR3 DNA: TGTGCCAGCAGTGGGGCAGCTAGAAACACTGAAGCTTTCTTT

V gene: TRBV6-5
D gene: NA
J gene: TRBJ1-1
clone size: many
CDR3 protein: CASSYLRTGDEAFF
CDR3 DNA: TGTGCCAGCAGTTACCTCAGAACAGGAGATGAAGCTTTCTTT

V gene: TRBV2
D gene: TRBD1
J gene: TRBJ2-7
clone size: many
CDR3 protein: CAGRQGQPSYEQYF
CDR3 DNA: TGTGCCGGCCGACAGGGACAACCTTCCTACGAGCAGTACTTC

V gene: TRBV28
D gene: NA
J gene: TRBJ1-2
clone size: NA
CDR3 protein: CASRRLSSNYGYTF
CDR3 DNA: TGTGCCAGCAGGCGACTGAGTTCTAACTATGGCTACACCTTC

V gene: TRBV27
D gene: NA
J gene: TRBJ1-5
clone size: many
CDR3 protein: CASSFRGRADNQPQHF
CDR3 DNA: TGTGCCAGCAGTTTCAGGGGAAGGGCGGACAATCAGCCCCAGCATTTT

V gene: TRBV15
D gene: NA
J gene: TRBJ1-4
clone size: few
CDR3 protein: CATSRVGTGSEKLFF
CDR3 DNA: TGTGCCACCAGCAGAGTAGGAACAGGGAGTGAAAAACTGTTTTTT

V gene: TRBV24-1
D gene: NA
J gene: TRBJ1-5
clone size: many
CDR3 protein: CATSDSGFPHNQPQHF
CDR3 DNA: TGTGCCACCAGTGATTCCGGGTTTCCCCACAATCAGCCCCAGCATTTT

V gene: TRBV7-2
D gene: NA
J gene: TRBJ1-5
clone size: few
CDR3 protein: CASSPYRDEQPQHF
CDR3 DNA: TGTGCCAGCAGCCCCTACAGGGACGAGCAGCCCCAGCATTTT

V gene: TRBV7-8
D gene: NA
J gene: TRBJ2-3
clone size: many
CDR3 protein: CASSDATDTQYF
CDR3 DNA: TGTGCCAGCAGCGACGCAACAGATACGCAGTATTTT

V gene: TRBV29-1
D gene: NA
J gene: TRBJ2-3
clone size: many
CDR3 protein: CSFSPSPGGTSTDTQYF
CDR3 DNA: TGCAGCTTTTCACCCAGTCCCGGGGGCACTAGCACAGATACGCAGTATTTT

V gene: TRBV28
D gene: NA
J gene: TRBJ1-5
clone size: NA
CDR3 protein: CASSFFRALDQPQHF
CDR3 DNA: TGTGCCAGCAGTTTTTTCAGGGCGTTAGATCAGCCCCAGCATTTT

V gene: TRBV10-3
D gene: NA
J gene: TRBJ2-7
clone size: many
CDR3 protein: CATQPGEVYEQYF
CDR3 DNA: TGTGCCACCCAACCGGGAGAGGTCTACGAGCAGTACTTC

V gene: TRBV11-2
D gene: NA
J gene: TRBJ2-5
clone size: many
CDR3 protein: CASSSRVNQETQYF
CDR3 DNA: TGTGCCAGCAGCTCCCGGGTAAACCAAGAGACCCAGTACTTC

V gene: TRBV6-5
D gene: NA
J gene: TRBJ2-5
clone size: few
CDR3 protein: CASSYGGGETQYF
CDR3 DNA: TGTGCCAGCAGTTACGGGGGTGGGGAGACCCAGTACTTC

V gene: TRBV6-5
D gene: TRBD2
J gene: TRBJ2-1
clone size: many
CDR3 protein: CASSYSELAGEEQFF
CDR3 DNA: TGTGCCAGCAGTTACTCGGAACTAGCGGGAGAGGAGCAGTTCTTC

V gene: TRBV5-1
D gene: TRBD2
J gene: TRBJ2-2
clone size: many
CDR3 protein: CASSLALAGDTGELFF
CDR3 DNA: TGTGCCAGCAGCTTGGCTCTAGCGGGAGACACCGGGGAGCTGTTTTTT

V gene: TRBV6-2/TRBV6-3
D gene: NA
J gene: TRBJ2-5
clone size: NA
CDR3 protein: CASKLSGSGKTQYF
CDR3 DNA: TGTGCCAGCAAACTCTCAGGGTCAGGAAAGACCCAGTACTTC

V gene: TRBV25-1
D gene: NA
J gene: TRBJ2-7
clone size: few
CDR3 protein: CASSRGAGAVYEQYF
CDR3 DNA: TGTGCCAGCAGTAGGGGGGCGGGAGCGGTATACGAGCAGTACTTC

V gene: TRBV4-1
D gene: NA
J gene: TRBJ2-1
clone size: NA
CDR3 protein: CASSQDSFPHNEQFF
CDR3 DNA: TGCGCCAGCAGCCAAGATTCCTTTCCCCACAATGAGCAGTTCTTC

V gene: TRBV6-8
D gene: NA
J gene: TRBJ2-3
clone size: many
CDR3 protein: CASRQASLGEQYF
CDR3 DNA: TGTGCCAGCAGACAGGCCTCTCTCGGAGAGCAGTATTTT

V gene: TRBV20-1
D gene: NA
J gene: TRBJ2-7
clone size: many
CDR3 protein: CSARDHQGGEQYF
CDR3 DNA: TGCAGTGCTCGGGACCACCAAGGAGGGGAGCAGTACTTC

V gene: TRBV6-1
D gene: TRBD1
J gene: TRBJ1-1
clone size: many
CDR3 protein: CAIFPQGQGGAEAFF
CDR3 DNA: TGTGCCATCTTCCCACAGGGACAGGGGGGTGCTGAAGCTTTCTTT

V gene: TRBV6-5
D gene: NA
J gene: TRBJ2-6
clone size: many
CDR3 protein: CASSFRQSSGANVLTF
CDR3 DNA: TGTGCCAGCAGTTTCCGACAGTCATCTGGGGCCAACGTCCTGACTTTC

V gene: TRBV7-9
D gene: TRBD2
J gene: TRBJ2-1
clone size: NA
CDR3 protein: CASGGLADYNEQFF
CDR3 DNA: TGTGCCAGCGGGGGACTAGCGGACTACAATGAGCAGTTCTTC

V gene: TRBV9
D gene: TRBD2
J gene: TRBJ2-3
clone size: few
CDR3 protein: CASSVAVSGREKTQYF
CDR3 DNA: TGTGCCAGCAGCGTAGCTGTTAGCGGGAGGGAAAAAACGCAGTATTTT

V gene: TRBV18
D gene: TRBD1
J gene: TRBJ2-6
clone size: many
CDR3 protein: CASSPRGYGTAGANVLTF
CDR3 DNA: TGTGCCAGCTCACCACGAGGTTACGGGACAGCTGGGGCCAACGTCCTGACTTTC